The 31 T cell receptor beta chains below all came from one sample that was sequenced in a study of CD8 T cells in Susac syndrome. With random hexamers, roughly 0.5 to 1 ug RNA was reverse transcribed. TCRdb processed the immunoSEQ multiplex PCR reads anew with MiXCR; each CDR3 protein has one entry. The repertoire includes some 99,000 distinct CDR3 sequences, about 96% of them detected once, and roughly 0.099% sits in the top ten. Sequencing used CD4+ T cells from PBMCs. These receptors came from a human donor in good health.

The J gene is TRBJ2-3, the V gene TRBV2; TRBD2 might be the D (5 bases). The CDR3 length is 14 residues. Between the trimmed V and J ends, which lost 2 bases and 8 bases, there was a span of 14 bases. Germline-derived CDR1 and CDR2 are SNHLY and FYNNEI. The CDR3, as DNA: TGTGCCAGCAGTGAACTGGAAGGGAGTGGTACGCAGTATTTT. It encodes CASSELEGSGTQYF.

The chain links TRBV5-4 to TRBJ1-2, with no clear D. Trimming cost V 4 bases and J 8 bases, with 12 bases left between them. The CDR3 is 12 amino acids. Germline V lookup: CDR1 SGHNT, CDR2 YYREEE (reference sequence). CDR3 amino acids: CASSIDQAGYTF. For the CDR3, the DNA is TGTGCCAGCAGCATTGACCAAGCGGGCTACACCTTC.

V gene TRBV29-1 combines with J gene TRBJ1-2; no clear D. Germline V gene lookup returns CDR1 SQVTM and CDR2 ANQGSEA. Trimming removed 0 bases at V and 0 bases at J, with 5 bases between. CDR3 length: 13 residues. As DNA, the CDR3 is TGCAGCGTTGAAGACGGCGCTAACTATGGCTACACCTTC. Encoded protein: CSVEDGANYGYTF.

V usage is TRBV12-3 or TRBV12-4 and J usage is TRBJ2-3; 10 bases align to TRBD1. V shed 6 bases and J 4 bases; nucleotides not matched to a gene: 10. The CDR3 covers 16 residues. The CDR3 DNA reads as TGTGCCAGCAGAACCGACAGGGGGCGCCGTCCAGATACGCAGTATTTT. Encoded protein: CASRTDRGRRPDTQYF.

This rearrangement joins TRBV5-1 to TRBJ1-2, with D perhaps matching TRBD1 (5 bases). V lost 5 bases, J lost 2 bases, and 10 bases lay in between. The CDR3 spans 13 residues. In germline, CDR1 is SGHRS, CDR2 YFSETQ. CDR3 region: CASSVGTNYGYTF. For the CDR3, the DNA is TGCGCCAGCAGTGTCGGGACGAACTATGGCTACACCTTC.

V gene TRBV28 combines with J gene TRBJ2-7; TRBD1 matches at 9 bases. Germline V gene data show CDR1 as MDHEN and CDR2 as SYDVKM. The CDR3 has 15 amino acids. J lost 2 bases, V lost 6 bases, and 8 bases had no gene match. The CDR3 is CASSALQGAAYEQYF. In DNA, the CDR3 is TGTGCCAGCAGCGCATTACAGGGGGCCGCCTACGAGCAGTACTTC.

This sequence joins TRBV7-9 and TRBJ2-4; D ambiguous. CDR1 and CDR2 from the germline V gene are SEHNR and FQNEAQ (reference sequence). The CDR3 loop spans 14 amino acids. The V end lost 2 bases, the J end lost 0 bases, and 5 bases lay between the germline ends. The chain's CDR3 is CASSLSLAKNIQYF. The CDR3 DNA reads TGTGCCAGCAGCTTATCTTTAGCCAAAAACATTCAGTACTTC.

This clonotype was counted a single time. One junction end disagrees with the germline gene, perhaps due to a read error. The CDR3 DNA reads as TGTGCCGGCAGCGGTGGGCCCCGGGACACTGAAGCTTTCTTT. Its translation is CAGSGGPRDTEAFF. The rearrangement joins TRBV7-3 to TRBJ1-1; D gene unclear. Per germline, CDR1 SGHTA and CDR2 FQGTGA. CDR3 length equals 14 residues.

The genes are TRBV3-1 and TRBJ2-7; weak D call: TRBD2 (6 bases). The V end was cut by 1 base, the J end by 4 bases, with 14 bases between. CDR3 length equals 15 residues. Per germline, CDR1 LGHDT and CDR2 YNNKEL (reference sequence). The DNA for the CDR3 is TGTGCCAGCAGCCAAGTGGCTAGCGCTACGTACGAGCAGTACTTC. It encodes CASSQVASATYEQYF.

The chain recombines TRBV15 with TRBJ2-1, with TRBD1 identical over 7 bases. V was pared by 5 bases and J by 5 bases, with 9 bases of the junction left unmatched. The CDR3 is made up of 15 amino acids. Germline assignment: CDR1 LNHNV and CDR2 YYDKDF (reference sequence). The CDR3 loop reads CATSAGTADNNEQFF. The CDR3 bases are TGTGCCACCAGCGCCGGGACAGCCGATAACAATGAGCAGTTCTTC.

This chain connects TRBV7-9 to TRBJ1-5; D perhaps matches TRBD1 (5 bases). The germline V and J ends were trimmed by 5 bases and 5 bases, with 10 bases remaining between them. The germline gives CDR1 SEHNR, CDR2 FQNEAQ (reference sequence). The CDR3 contains 13 residues. The chain's CDR3 is CASSVQGDQPQHF. CDR3 sequence (DNA): TGTGCCAGCAGCGTACAAGGGGATCAGCCCCAGCATTTT. The full variable domain, with the rest looked up from reference TRBV7-9 and TRBJ1-5, is DTGVSQNPRHKITKRGQNVTFRCDPISEHNRLYWYRQTLGQGPEFLTYFQNEAQLEKSRLLSDRFSAERPKGSFSTLEIQRTEQGDSAMYLCASSVQGDQPQHFGDGTRLSIL.

The V gene is TRBV25-1, the J gene TRBJ1-2; D remains ambiguous. Germline CDR1 and CDR2: MGHDK and SYGVNS. V gave up 3 bases and J gave up 3 bases, with 17 bases separating them. CDR3 size: 16 residues. DNA for the CDR3: TGTGCCAGCAGTGATTCGGACCGAACCGGAGACTATGGCTACACCTTC. It codes for CASSDSDRTGDYGYTF.

The chain uses TRBV29-1 and TRBJ1-1, with a tentative D call TRBD1 (5 bases). The CDR3 loop spans 12 amino acids. The germline CDR1 and CDR2 sequences are SQVTM and ANQGSEA. V lost 6 bases and J 3 bases, leaving 11 bases between the germline ends. The CDR3 DNA follows: TGCAGCGTAAGGAGAGGGGACACTGAAGCTTTCTTT. Translation: CSVRRGDTEAFF.

J is TRBJ2-5 and V is TRBV2; 9 nucleotides match TRBD2. Germline loops: CDR1 SNHLY, CDR2 FYNNEI. The V and J ends lost 3 bases and 4 bases, in that order; junction bases with no gene match: 9. The CDR3 extends over 16 amino acids. The CDR3: CASSDLELAGGETQYF. In nucleotides, the CDR3 is TGTGCCAGCAGTGACTTAGAACTAGCGGGCGGAGAGACCCAGTACTTC.

This clonotype was seen once. The gene calls are TRBV3-1 and TRBJ2-4; 7 positions match TRBD1. Trimming cost V 1 base and J 6 bases; bases outside gene matches: 6. From germline, CDR1 is LGHDT and CDR2 YNNKEL (reference sequence). This CDR3 region has 15 residues. Written as DNA, the CDR3 is TGTGCCAGCAGCCAAGTCCCGGACAGGACAAACATTCAGTACTTC. This encodes CASSQVPDRTNIQYF. Looking up the rest from reference TRBV3-1 and TRBJ2-4 gives the full variable domain: DTAVSQTPKYLVTQMGNDKSIKCEQNLGHDTMYWYKQDSKKFLKIMFSYNNKELIINETVPNRFSPKSPDKAHLNLHINSLELGDSAVYFCASSQVPDRTNIQYFGAGTRLSVL.

This chain joins TRBV20-1 and TRBJ1-5, with 7 nucleotides matching TRBD1. Germline CDR1 is DFQATT and CDR2 is SNEGSKA (reference sequence). The CDR3 extends over 16 amino acids. The ends lost 8 bases at V and 0 bases at J; junction bases unmatched: 13. The CDR3 is CSSGGTADNSNQPQHF. CDR3 in DNA: TGCAGTTCAGGGGGGACAGCCGATAATAGCAATCAGCCCCAGCATTTT.

The rearrangement uses TRBV27 and TRBJ1-4; a weak D match, TRBD1 (5 bases). V lost 5 bases and J 1 base, leaving 11 bases between the germline ends. Germline-derived CDR1 and CDR2 are MNHEY and SMNVEV (reference sequence). This CDR3 comprises 15 residues. The CDR3 DNA follows: TGTGCCAGCAGTCGGGCGGGGGGAACTAATGAAAAACTGTTTTTT. Protein sequence: CASSRAGGTNEKLFF.

The chain employs TRBV20-1 and TRBJ1-1; no clear D gene. The V gene lost 6 bases and the J gene lost 4 bases, with 12 bases spanning the gap. CDR1 and CDR2 (germline): DFQATT, SNEGSKA (reference sequence). The CDR3 runs to 12 residues. The DNA for the CDR3 is TGCAGTGCGTATCGGACCGGCACTGAAGCTTTCTTT. Translated: CSAYRTGTEAFF.

The chain links TRBV3-1 to TRBJ2-6; D gene unclear. The CDR3 is made up of 17 amino acids. The V end lost 2 bases, the J end lost 2 bases, and 13 bases lay between the germline ends. Germline CDR1 and CDR2: LGHDT and YNNKEL (reference sequence). DNA for the CDR3: TGTGCCAGCAGCCAACCACCAATGAACACTGGGGCCAACGTCCTGACTTTC. Amino acids: CASSQPPMNTGANVLTF.

The rearrangement uses TRBV20-1 and TRBJ2-7; the D gene is possibly TRBD2 (5 bases). Trimming cost V 5 bases and J 4 bases, with 21 bases left between them. This CDR3 contains 15 residues. Germline CDR1 reads DFQATT; CDR2 reads SNEGSKA (reference sequence). Here the CDR3 reads CSAGREYVVGYEQYF. CDR3 coding DNA: TGCAGTGCTGGGAGAGAGTATGTTGTGGGGTACGAGCAGTACTTC.

The chain recombines TRBV4-1 with TRBJ2-6, with D perhaps matching TRBD1 or TRBD2 (5 bases each). The germline V and J ends were trimmed by 2 bases and 0 bases, with 11 bases remaining between them. The germline gives CDR1 MGHRA, CDR2 YSYEKL. The CDR3 runs 17 residues. The CDR3 DNA sequence: TGCGCCAGCAGCCAACCGGGACGAAGCTCTGGGGCCAACGTCCTGACTTTC. Encoded protein: CASSQPGRSSGANVLTF.

The chain carries TRBV2 and TRBJ2-5, with unresolved D. V was cut by 5 bases and J by 4 bases, with 11 bases left in between. Germline V gene lookup returns CDR1 SNHLY and CDR2 FYNNEI. The CDR3 has 13 amino acids. DNA for the CDR3: TGTGCCAGCAGTCCGACGCGAGCAGAGACCCAGTACTTC. Its translation: CASSPTRAETQYF.

The chain joins TRBV20-1 to TRBJ2-5, with 9 bases that match TRBD2. The V segment lost 0 bases and the J segment 11 bases; nucleotides outside the gene matches: 10. Germline CDR1 is DFQATT and CDR2 is SNEGSKA (reference sequence). The length of the CDR3 is 14 residues. The CDR3 DNA reads as TGCAGTGCTAGAGAAAGTATAGCGGGAGCTACTCAGTACTTC. Encoded protein: CSARESIAGATQYF.

The genes are TRBV18 and TRBJ2-3, with D perhaps matching TRBD1 or TRBD2 (6 bases each). This CDR3 comprises 18 residues. Germline V gene data show CDR1 as KGHSH and CDR2 as LQKENI. V lost 0 bases, J lost 1 base, and 17 bases lay in between. CDR3 in DNA: TGTGCCAGCTCACCACCTCACGGAGGGGGTAGCGGCACAGATACGCAGTATTTT. It translates to CASSPPHGGGSGTDTQYF.

The rearrangement joins TRBV29-1 to TRBJ2-5; 11 positions match TRBD2. J gave up 1 base and V 4 bases, and 2 bases lay outside the gene matches. The CDR3 runs 14 residues. Per germline, CDR1 SQVTM and CDR2 ANQGSEA. The CDR3 here is CSVATSGVQETQYF. The CDR3, as DNA: TGCAGCGTTGCGACTAGCGGGGTCCAAGAGACCCAGTACTTC.

This sequence joins TRBV2 and TRBJ2-3, with D perhaps TRBD1 (6 bases). Germline V gives CDR1 SNHLY, CDR2 FYNNEI. Trimming removed 7 bases from V and 4 bases from J, with 18 bases in between. The CDR3 loop spans 15 amino acids. In DNA, the CDR3 is TGTGCCAGCACCGAAGGGGGTACATCGGCAGATACGCAGTATTTT. Translated, it gives CASTEGGTSADTQYF.

The rearrangement joins TRBV3-1 to TRBJ2-5; D is unresolved. This CDR3 is 15 amino acids long. Germline V gene sequence: CDR1 LGHDT, CDR2 YNNKEL (reference sequence). The V end was cut by 4 bases, the J end by 2 bases, with 14 bases between. This chain's CDR3 is CASSRFRTTQETQYF. The CDR3 bases are TGTGCCAGCAGCCGTTTCAGGACGACACAAGAGACCCAGTACTTC.

The CDR3 nucleotides are TGTGCCAGCAGTAAGGGGACAGGAACCTACGAGCAGTACTTC. Amino acids: CASSKGTGTYEQYF. The chain has TRBV12-3 or TRBV12-4 and TRBJ2-7; 8 bases are shared with TRBD1. Trimming removed 5 bases from V and 2 bases from J; junction bases left unmatched: 5. CDR3 size: 14 residues.

The rearrangement uses TRBV7-2 and TRBJ1-4; 10 bases are shared with TRBD1. J gave up 5 bases and V 5 bases, and 5 bases lay outside the gene matches. This CDR3 region has 15 residues. Germline CDR1 reads SGHTA; CDR2 reads FQGNSA. CDR3 loop: CASSQGQGGNEKLFF. The CDR3 bases are TGTGCCAGCAGCCAAGGACAGGGGGGGAATGAAAAACTGTTTTTT.

This chain links TRBV6-5 with TRBJ1-1, with D possibly being TRBD1 (6 bases). Germline CDR1 reads MNHEY; CDR2 reads SVGAGI. Trimming took 0 bases from V and 6 from J, leaving 14 bases between them. CDR3 length: 15 amino acids. CDR3 in amino acids: CASSYSRGAIAEAFF. The CDR3 DNA reads TGTGCCAGCAGTTACTCGCGGGGGGCAATCGCTGAAGCTTTCTTT.

This clonotype was seen a single time. The chain employs TRBV5-1 and TRBJ2-5, with D possibly being TRBD1 (6 bases). Looked up from germline, CDR1 is SGHRS and CDR2 is YFSETQ. Trimming took off 1 base at V and 2 bases at J, with 9 bases between the two ends. The CDR3 covers 14 residues. CDR3 nucleotide sequence: TGCGCCAGCAGCTTGCGGACAGTTCAAGAGACCCAGTACTTC. This codes for CASSLRTVQETQYF.